The table lists the clone carrying this T cell receptor (beta chain) with a count of one. Its target is unknown. One end of the junction fails to match germline, which may point to a read error. The data derive from a study of metastatic and nonmetastatic thyroid tumors. About the research overall: Repertoires from blood and tumor or nodule tissue of malignant and benign thyroid patients were compared.

Study processing details: It was from CDR3 differences across clinicopathological groups that a distant-metastasis classifier for papillary thyroid cancer was built. From the PCR reads, TCRdb re-called clones with MiXCR. TCRdb assigned the V and J calls; the authors' analysis was not used. Among around 20,000 clones listed, about 10% were seen once. Every patient was untreated before thyroid surgery. Whole-study findings and limits: Malignant tumors reportedly showed significantly higher TCR beta diversity than benign nodules in both blood and tumor.

The germline V gene encodes CDR1 SGHAT and CDR2 FQNNGV. This CDR3 spans 16 amino acids. The genes are TRBV11-2 and TRBJ2-1; D perhaps matches TRBD2 (5 bases). Sequenced sample: blood. The receptor was isolated from a female donor with papillary thyroid cancer or a benign thyroid nodule (not recorded which). Some clones in this sample may be carry-over from other donors' samples. CDR3 residues: CANSQLLVGKYNEQFF. DNA for the CDR3: TGTGCCAACAGCCAACTTCTGGTCGGGAAGTACAATGAGCAGTTCTTC. Looking up the rest from reference TRBV11-2 and TRBJ2-1 gives the full variable domain: EAGVAQSPRYKIIEKRQSVAFWCNPISGHATLYWYQQILGQGPKLLIQFQNNGVVDDSQLPKDRFSAERLKGVDSTLKIQPAKLEDSAVYLCANSQLLVGKYNEQFFGPGTRLTVL.